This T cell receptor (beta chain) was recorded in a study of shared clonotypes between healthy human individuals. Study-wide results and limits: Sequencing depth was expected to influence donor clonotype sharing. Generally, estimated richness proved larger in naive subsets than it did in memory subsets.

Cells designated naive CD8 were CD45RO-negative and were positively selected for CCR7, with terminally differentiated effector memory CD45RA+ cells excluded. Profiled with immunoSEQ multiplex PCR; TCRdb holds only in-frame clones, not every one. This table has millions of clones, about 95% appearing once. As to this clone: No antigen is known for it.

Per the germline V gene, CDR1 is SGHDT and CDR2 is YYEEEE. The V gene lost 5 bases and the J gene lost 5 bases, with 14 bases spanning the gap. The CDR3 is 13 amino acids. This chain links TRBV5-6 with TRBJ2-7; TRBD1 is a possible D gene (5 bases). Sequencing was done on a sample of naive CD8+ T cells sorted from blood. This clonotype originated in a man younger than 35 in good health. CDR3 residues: CASRTQGVNEQYF. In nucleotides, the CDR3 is TGTGCCAGCAGGACGCAGGGTGTTAACGAGCAGTACTTC.